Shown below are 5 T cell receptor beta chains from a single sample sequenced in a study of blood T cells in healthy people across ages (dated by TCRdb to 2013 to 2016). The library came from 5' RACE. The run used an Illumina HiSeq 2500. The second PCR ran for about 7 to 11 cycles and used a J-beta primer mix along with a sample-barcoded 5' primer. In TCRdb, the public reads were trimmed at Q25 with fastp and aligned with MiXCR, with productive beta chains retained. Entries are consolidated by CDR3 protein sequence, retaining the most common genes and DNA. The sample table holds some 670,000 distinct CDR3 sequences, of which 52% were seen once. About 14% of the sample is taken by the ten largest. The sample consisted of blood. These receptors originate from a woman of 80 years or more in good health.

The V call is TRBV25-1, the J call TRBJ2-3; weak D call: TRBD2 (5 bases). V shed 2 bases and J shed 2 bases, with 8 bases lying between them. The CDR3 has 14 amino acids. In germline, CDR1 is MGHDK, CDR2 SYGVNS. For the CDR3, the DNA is TGTGCCAGCAGTGAAGGACTCGTCACAGATACGCAGTATTTT. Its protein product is CASSEGLVTDTQYF.

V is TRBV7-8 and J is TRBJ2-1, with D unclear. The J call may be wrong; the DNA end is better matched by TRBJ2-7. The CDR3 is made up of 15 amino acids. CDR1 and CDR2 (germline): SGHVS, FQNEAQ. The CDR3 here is CASSLVGRSYNEQYF. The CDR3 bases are TGTGCCAGCAGCTTAGTCGGACGCTCCTACAATGAGCAGTACTTC.

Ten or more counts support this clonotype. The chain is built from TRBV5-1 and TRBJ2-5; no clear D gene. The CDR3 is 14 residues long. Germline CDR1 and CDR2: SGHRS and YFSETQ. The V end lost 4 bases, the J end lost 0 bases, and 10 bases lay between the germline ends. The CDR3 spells CASSLGRNQETQYF. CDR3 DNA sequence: TGCGCCAGCAGCCTCGGACGGAACCAAGAGACCCAGTACTTC.

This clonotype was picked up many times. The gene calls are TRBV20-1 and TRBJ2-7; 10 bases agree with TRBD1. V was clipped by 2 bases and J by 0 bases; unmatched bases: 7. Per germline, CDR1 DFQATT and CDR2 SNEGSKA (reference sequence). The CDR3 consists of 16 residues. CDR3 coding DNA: TGCAGTGCTAGAAACCCGGGACAGGGGAGCTCCTACGAGCAGTACTTC. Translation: CSARNPGQGSSYEQYF.

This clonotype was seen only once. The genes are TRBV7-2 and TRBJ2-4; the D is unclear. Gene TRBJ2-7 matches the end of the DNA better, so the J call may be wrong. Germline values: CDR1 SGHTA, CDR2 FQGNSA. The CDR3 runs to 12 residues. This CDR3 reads CASSISPYEQYF. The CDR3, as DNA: TGTGCCAGCAGCATCTCCCCCTACGAGCAGTACTTC.